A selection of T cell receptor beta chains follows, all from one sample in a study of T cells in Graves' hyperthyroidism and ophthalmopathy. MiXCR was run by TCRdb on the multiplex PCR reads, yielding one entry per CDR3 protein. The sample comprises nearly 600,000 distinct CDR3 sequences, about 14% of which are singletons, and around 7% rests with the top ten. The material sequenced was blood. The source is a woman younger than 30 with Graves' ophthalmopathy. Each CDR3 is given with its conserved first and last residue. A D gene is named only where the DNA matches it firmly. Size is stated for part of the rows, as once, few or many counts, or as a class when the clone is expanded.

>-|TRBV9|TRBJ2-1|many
CASSVGRRNGNEQFF
TGTGCCAGCAGCGTAGGACGTAGGAATGGGAATGAGCAGTTCTTC
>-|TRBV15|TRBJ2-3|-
CATSRGQGQEITDTQYF
TGTGCCACCAGCAGAGGTCAGGGGCAGGAAATCACAGATACGCAGTATTTT
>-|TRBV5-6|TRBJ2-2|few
CASSLNPRGAGELFF
TGTGCCAGCAGCTTGAACCCGAGAGGTGCCGGGGAGCTGTTTTTT
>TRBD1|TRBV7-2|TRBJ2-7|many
CASSLKAGTGGKYEQYF
TGTGCCAGCAGCTTAAAGGCCGGGACAGGGGGAAAGTACGAGCAGTACTTC
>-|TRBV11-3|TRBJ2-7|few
CASSLEGIAESYEQYF
TGTGCCAGCAGCTTAGAGGGCATAGCGGAGTCCTACGAGCAGTACTTC
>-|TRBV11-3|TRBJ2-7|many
CASSLDRGSGEQYF
TGTGCCAGCAGCTTAGACAGGGGATCCGGCGAGCAGTACTTC
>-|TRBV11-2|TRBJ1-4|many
CASSLFGEDEKLFF
TGTGCCAGCAGCTTATTTGGTGAGGATGAAAAACTGTTTTTT
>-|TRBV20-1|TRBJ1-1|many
CSARDWRDGGQRTEAFF
TGCAGTGCTAGAGATTGGAGGGATGGGGGGCAACGCACTGAAGCTTTCTTT
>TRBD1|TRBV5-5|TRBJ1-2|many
CASSRTGTGHRTTYGYTF
TGTGCCAGCAGCCGGACCGGGACAGGGCATCGAACTACCTATGGCTACACCTTC
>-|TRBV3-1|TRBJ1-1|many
CASSPGQAEAFF
TGTGCCAGCAGTCCTGGACAAGCTGAAGCTTTCTTT
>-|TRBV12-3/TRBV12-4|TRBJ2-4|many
CASSLAQTNIQYF
TGTGCCAGCAGTTTAGCACAGACAAACATTCAGTACTTC
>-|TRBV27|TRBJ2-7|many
CASSFGQEQYF
TGTGCCAGCAGTTTCGGACAAGAGCAGTACTTC
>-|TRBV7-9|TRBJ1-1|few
CASRPGGGYTEAFF
TGTGCCAGCAGGCCCGGTGGAGGGTACACTGAAGCTTTCTTT
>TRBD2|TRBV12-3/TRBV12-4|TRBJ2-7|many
CASSLGLAETYEQYF
TGTGCCAGCAGTTTGGGTCTAGCGGAGACCTACGAGCAGTACTTC
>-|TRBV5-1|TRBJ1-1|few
CASSLDTGDTEAFF
TGCGCCAGCAGCTTGGATACCGGGGACACTGAAGCTTTCTTT
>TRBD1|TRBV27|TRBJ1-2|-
CASRTGHGYTF
TGTGCCAGCAGGACAGGGCATGGCTACACCTTC
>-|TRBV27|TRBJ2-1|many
CASSFIGGLDNEQFF
TGTGCCAGCAGTTTTATAGGCGGCTTAGACAATGAGCAGTTCTTC
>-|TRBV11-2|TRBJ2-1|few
CASSLDDNEQFF
TGTGCCAGCAGCTTAGATGATAATGAGCAGTTCTTC
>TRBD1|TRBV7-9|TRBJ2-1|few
CASSQRLGQGGDNEQFF
TGTGCCAGCAGCCAACGTTTGGGACAGGGTGGGGACAATGAGCAGTTCTTC
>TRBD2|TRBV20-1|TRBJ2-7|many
CSAREVAGSEQYF
TGCAGTGCTAGAGAGGTAGCGGGTAGCGAGCAGTACTTC
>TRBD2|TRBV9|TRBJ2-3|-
CASSPGTSGTSDTQYF
TGTGCCAGCAGCCCAGGGACTAGCGGGACATCAGATACGCAGTATTTT
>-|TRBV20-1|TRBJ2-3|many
CSAPDQGVGTDTRYF
TGCAGTGCACCAGACCAAGGGGTGGGCACAGATACGCGGTATTTT
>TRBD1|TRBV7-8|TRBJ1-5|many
CASSVRDRGRGGNQPQHF
TGTGCCAGCAGCGTCCGGGACAGGGGGCGAGGGGGCAATCAGCCCCAGCATTTT
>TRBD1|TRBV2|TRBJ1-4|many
CASTTGTVNEKLFF
TGTGCCAGCACTACCGGGACAGTAAATGAAAAACTGTTTTTT
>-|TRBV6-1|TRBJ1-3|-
CASSDPGRSGNTIYF
TGTGCCAGCAGTGACCCCGGGCGCTCTGGAAACACCATATATTTT
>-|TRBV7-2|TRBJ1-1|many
CASSLVLRGTSEAFF
TGTGCCAGCAGCTTAGTTCTTAGGGGGACATCTGAAGCTTTCTTT
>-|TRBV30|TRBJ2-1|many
CASLPPSPQFF
TGTGCCTCCCTACCACCCTCCCCTCAGTTCTTC
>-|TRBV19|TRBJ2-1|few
CASSIEGATSWAPHEQFF
TGTGCCAGTAGTATAGAGGGGGCGACTAGTTGGGCCCCCCATGAGCAGTTCTTC
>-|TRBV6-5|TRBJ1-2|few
CASSNDRDGNYGYTF
TGTGCCAGCAGTAACGACCGGGACGGCAACTATGGCTACACCTTC
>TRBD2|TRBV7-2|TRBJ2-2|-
CASSRRTSGNTGELFF
TGTGCCAGCAGCCGACGGACTAGCGGGAACACCGGGGAGCTGTTTTTT
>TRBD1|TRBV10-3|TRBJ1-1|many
CAISRGQGETEAFF
TGTGCCATCAGCAGGGGACAGGGCGAAACTGAAGCTTTCTTT
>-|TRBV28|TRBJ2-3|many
CASSLYLEGTDTQYF
TGTGCCAGCAGTTTATACCTGGAAGGCACAGATACGCAGTATTTT
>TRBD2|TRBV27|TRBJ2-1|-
CASTLRGTSGRSRGGKQFF
TGTGCCAGCACTCTCCGAGGGACTAGCGGGAGGTCTCGGGGTGGGAAGCAGTTCTTC
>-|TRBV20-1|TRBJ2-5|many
CSASGRTQYF
TGCAGTGCTAGTGGAAGGACCCAGTACTTC
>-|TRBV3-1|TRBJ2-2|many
CASALRRDKVGELFF
TGTGCCAGCGCCTTACGGCGGGATAAGGTCGGGGAGCTGTTTTTT
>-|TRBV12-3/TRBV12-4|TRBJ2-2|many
CASRAGADTGELFF
TGTGCCAGCCGGGCGGGGGCGGACACCGGGGAGCTGTTTTTT
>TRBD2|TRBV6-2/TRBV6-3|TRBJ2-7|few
CASSVPGLAGVYEQYF
TGTGCCAGCAGCGTCCCGGGACTAGCGGGAGTCTACGAGCAGTACTTC
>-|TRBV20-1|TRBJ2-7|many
CSARAFDQAPYEQYF
TGCAGTGCTAGGGCGTTTGATCAAGCTCCCTACGAGCAGTACTTC
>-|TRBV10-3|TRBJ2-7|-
CAISVNSGPYEQYF
TGTGCCATCAGTGTAAATAGCGGTCCCTACGAGCAGTACTTC
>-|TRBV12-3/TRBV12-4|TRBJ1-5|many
CASSFGTQYQPQHF
TGTGCCAGCAGTTTCGGGACGCAATATCAGCCCCAGCATTTT
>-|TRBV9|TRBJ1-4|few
CASSWGAANEKLFF
TGTGCCAGCAGCTGGGGGGCAGCTAATGAAAAACTGTTTTTT
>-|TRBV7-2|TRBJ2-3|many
CASSFAGEDTQYF
TGTGCCAGCAGCTTCGCAGGGGAGGATACGCAGTATTTT
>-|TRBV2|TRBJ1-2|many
CASSEEGRDYGYTF
TGTGCCAGCAGTGAAGAGGGAAGGGACTATGGCTACACCTTC
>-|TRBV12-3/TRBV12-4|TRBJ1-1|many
CASSLRGRTEAFF
TGTGCCAGCAGTTTACGAGGACGGACTGAAGCTTTCTTT
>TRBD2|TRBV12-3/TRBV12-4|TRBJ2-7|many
CASSPWQAGTSGSGQYF
TGTGCCAGCAGCCCTTGGCAGGCCGGGACTAGCGGGAGTGGGCAGTACTTC
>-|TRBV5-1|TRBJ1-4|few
CASSLDRETNEKLFF
TGCGCCAGCAGCTTGGACAGGGAGACTAATGAAAAACTGTTTTTT
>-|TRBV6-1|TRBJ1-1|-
CASSEWEDTEAFF
TGTGCCAGCAGTGAATGGGAGGACACTGAAGCTTTCTTT
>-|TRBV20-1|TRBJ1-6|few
CSAHPRAGTIYNSPLHF
TGCAGTGCCCACCCCCGAGCCGGGACGATATATAATTCACCCCTCCACTTT
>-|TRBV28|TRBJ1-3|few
CASFTGSLSGNTIYF
TGTGCCAGCTTTACTGGCAGTCTCTCTGGAAACACCATATATTTT
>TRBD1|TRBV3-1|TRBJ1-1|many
CASSTGQGDTEAFF
TGTGCCAGCAGTACCGGACAGGGCGACACTGAAGCTTTCTTT
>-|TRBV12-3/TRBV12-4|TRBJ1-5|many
CASSLGLRLGSNQPQHF
TGTGCCAGCAGTTTAGGCTTACGACTAGGGAGCAATCAGCCCCAGCATTTT
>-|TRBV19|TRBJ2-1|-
CASSIMSSSYNEQFF
TGTGCCAGTAGTATAATGTCGAGCTCCTACAATGAGCAGTTCTTC
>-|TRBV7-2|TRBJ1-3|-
CASSRSRSGNTIYF
TGTGCCAGCAGCCGCAGCCGGTCTGGAAACACCATATATTTT
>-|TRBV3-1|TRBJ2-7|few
CASSQEPGSWRAGRSYEQYF
TGTGCCAGCAGCCAAGAACCGGGATCTTGGCGAGCGGGTCGTTCCTACGAGCAGTACTTC
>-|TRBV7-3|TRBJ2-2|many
CASSPKPFFLASDTGELFF
TGTGCCAGCAGCCCAAAGCCCTTCTTCCTAGCGTCCGACACCGGGGAGCTGTTTTTT
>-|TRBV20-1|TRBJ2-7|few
CSAARSLEYEQYF
TGCAGTGCCGCCCGAAGTCTAGAGTACGAGCAGTACTTC
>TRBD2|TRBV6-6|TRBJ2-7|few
CASSYFSSGLVLDEQYF
TGTGCCAGCAGTTACTTCTCCTCGGGACTAGTCCTCGACGAGCAGTACTTC
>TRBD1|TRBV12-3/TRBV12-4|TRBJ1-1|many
CASSSRQGFGTEAFF
TGTGCCAGCAGTTCCCGACAGGGATTTGGGACTGAAGCTTTCTTT
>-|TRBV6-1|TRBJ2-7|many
CASSRDVTYEQYF
TGTGCCAGCAGCCGAGACGTAACCTACGAGCAGTACTTC